These 3 T cell receptor beta chains originate from one sample sequenced in a study of blood T cells in healthy people across ages. PCR was performed a second time for roughly 7 to 11 cycles using a sample-barcoded 5' primer and a J-beta primer mix. Using its own MiXCR run on the 5' RACE reads, TCRdb lists one record per CDR3 protein. The sample has 750,000 to 950,000 distinct CDR3 sequences, around 24% seen once. This sample also appeared in a second study, on T cells of mothers and their children.

Sequenced material: blood. The receptors shown here come from a boy aged 10-17 years in good health.

This clonotype was seen a handful of times. The chain joins TRBV7-9 to TRBJ1-6; unclear D gene. V was trimmed by 6 bases and J by 14 bases, leaving 11 bases between them. CDR3 size: 11 residues. CDR1 is SEHNR, CDR2 FQNEAQ, per germline (reference sequence). Written as DNA, the CDR3 is TGTGCCAGCAGTCGTATGGGCGCCCTCCACTTT. This gives the protein CASSRMGALHF.

This chain connects TRBV20-1 to TRBJ1-5; no clear D gene. Between the trimmed V and J ends, which lost 6 bases and 2 bases, there was a span of 17 bases. This CDR3 is built from 15 residues. Germline assignment: CDR1 DFQATT and CDR2 SNEGSKA (reference sequence). Here the CDR3 reads CSALLSRGGNQPQHF. The CDR3 coding sequence is TGCAGTGCCCTTTTGAGCCGCGGGGGCAATCAGCCCCAGCATTTT.

The chain employs TRBV9 and TRBJ2-1; tentatively, D is TRBD2 (6 bases). Trimming stripped 2 bases from V and 7 bases from J, with 19 bases between. Germline lookup yields CDR1 SGDLS and CDR2 YYNGEE. The CDR3 covers 16 residues. CDR3 nucleotides: TGTGCCAGCAGCGTTACCCCCTCGGGGGAGCGGAATGAGCAGTTCTTC. Residues: CASSVTPSGERNEQFF.